This TCR beta chain was identified in a study of cytomegalovirus exposure and HLA in healthy donors. Findings of the study overall: Among immune exposure information, only CMV serostatus was available.

A word on this clone: The antigen is undetermined.

Primers for the PCR totalled 60 Vbeta and 13 Jbeta. The method was immunoSEQ multiplex PCR; TCRdb's version includes in-frame clones alone and lacks a portion of them. This table lists 65,000 to 85,000 clones. The CDR3 runs 12 residues. Germline-derived CDR1 and CDR2 are SGDLS and YYNGEE. The V end was cut by 4 bases, the J end by 6 bases, with 11 bases between. The rearrangement joins TRBV9 to TRBJ2-7, with a weak D call TRBD2 (5 bases). Input material: PBMCs. The TCR originated in a woman aged 30 to 39 in good health and CMV-seronegative. CDR3 sequence (DNA): TGTGCCAGCAGCACCGACCGGGGCGAGCAGTACTTC. It specifies CASSTDRGEQYF.